The clone carrying this T cell receptor (beta chain) was counted between two and nine times. The target antigen is unknown. TCRdb recomputed calls from the RT-PCR reads with MiXCR, one row per CDR3 protein. This sample carries approximately 700,000 distinct CDR3 sequences, approximately 15% of them seen once, and the ten largest clones take about 9.9%. The entry originates in a study of response to subunit inactivated influenza vaccine. This CDR3 contains 14 residues. V lost 5 bases and J lost 7; bases outside the gene matches: 6. Germline values: CDR1 MNHNS, CDR2 SASEGT. Study observations and caveats: That few new T cells are recruited by each seasonal influenza vaccination was the authors' suggestion.

The input for sequencing was PBMCs from blood, taken approximately 12 days after vaccination. The V call is TRBV6-1, the J call TRBJ2-1; 9 nucleotides line up with TRBD1. This clonotype originated in a man over 45 who received an inactivated influenza vaccine. The CDR3 is CASSRTGVWNEQFF. The CDR3 nucleotides are TGTGCCAGCAGTAGGACAGGGGTTTGGAATGAGCAGTTCTTC.